These T cell receptor beta chains were read from a single sample in a study of T cells in Graves' hyperthyroidism and ophthalmopathy. TCRdb independently ran MiXCR on the multiplex PCR reads; one entry per CDR3 protein. This sample has approximately 870,000 distinct CDR3 sequences, with around 38% found just once. Sequences were obtained from blood. The receptors were sampled from a young man with Graves' hyperthyroidism. Each CDR3 is given with its conserved first and last residue. Each record gives: D gene, V gene, J gene, clone size, CDR3 DNA, CDR3 protein. The D gene is left open where the match is weak. Rows may omit the clone size; those that give it use once, few, many or a size class.

-	TRBV13	TRBJ1-6	few	TGTGCCAGCAGCCAAGAACCGGGGGTGAGTTCACCCCTCCACTTT	CASSQEPGVSSPLHF
-	TRBV2	TRBJ1-2	few	TGTGCCAGCAGTTTGGGTCCAGGGCGTACTGACTCTTCTAACTATGGCTACACCTTC	CASSLGPGRTDSSNYGYTF
-	TRBV7-9	TRBJ1-3	many	TGTGCCAGCAGCCCACAGGGAAATGGAAACACCATATATTTT	CASSPQGNGNTIYF
TRBD1	TRBV12-3/TRBV12-4	TRBJ2-7	-	TGTGCCAGCAGTCTCGACAGGGTCTCCTACGAGCAGTACTTC	CASSLDRVSYEQYF
-	TRBV7-2	TRBJ2-7	many	TGTGCCAGCAGCCCTCGCAGTCCTTCCTACGAGCAGTACTTC	CASSPRSPSYEQYF
-	TRBV19	TRBJ1-6	-	TGTGCCAGTAGTGAACAGGGCGGCCCTGACCCGAATTCACCCCTCCACTTT	CASSEQGGPDPNSPLHF
-	TRBV19	TRBJ1-5	-	TGTGCCAGTAGTATAAGGTCGGATTTTAGCAATCAGCCCCAGCATTTT	CASSIRSDFSNQPQHF
-	TRBV20-1	TRBJ2-7	-	TGCAGTGCTAGAGTAGGAAGAACCTACGAGCAGTACTTC	CSARVGRTYEQYF
-	TRBV5-1	TRBJ1-1	-	TGCGCCAGCAGCGGACAGAATTCGGGCGGGCTCGCTTTCTTT	CASSGQNSGGLAFF
-	TRBV2	TRBJ2-3	-	TGTGCCAGCAGTGAACACGTATTAGGGACAGATACGCAGTATTTT	CASSEHVLGTDTQYF
-	TRBV7-9	TRBJ2-7	many	TGTGCCAGCAGCTTAACCCCCGGCGAGCAGTACTTC	CASSLTPGEQYF
TRBD2	TRBV5-1	TRBJ2-7	-	TGCGCCAGCACTAGCGGGGCCCCCTACGAGCAGTACTTC	CASTSGAPYEQYF
-	TRBV29-1	TRBJ2-1	-	TGCAGCGTTGGGGACGGTGACGAGCAGTTCTTC	CSVGDGDEQFF
-	TRBV11-2	TRBJ2-2	-	TGTGCCAGCAGCTTGGGGTTCGGCGGGGAGCTGTTTTTT	CASSLGFGGELFF
TRBD2	TRBV4-2	TRBJ2-7	-	TGTGCCAGCAGCCTCGAGCGGGAGGGGACCTACGAGCAGTACTTC	CASSLEREGTYEQYF
-	TRBV5-1	TRBJ2-2	-	TGCGCCAGCAGCTTTCCCCCGGGTTCCGCGAACACCGGGGAGCTGTTTTTT	CASSFPPGSANTGELFF
TRBD2	TRBV29-1	TRBJ2-5	-	TGCAGCGCCGTACTAGCGGGAGGGAATCAAGAGACCCAGTACTTC	CSAVLAGGNQETQYF
-	TRBV7-9	TRBJ1-1	many	TGTGCCAGCGGGCCACCCGAAACTGAAGCTTTCTTT	CASGPPETEAFF
TRBD2	TRBV2	TRBJ2-7	once	TGTGCCAACAGCGGGGGACCATACGAGCAGTACTTC	CANSGGPYEQYF
-	TRBV15	TRBJ2-2	many	TGTGCCACCAGTCCACCAGTGGGGATCGGGGAGCTGTTTTTT	CATSPPVGIGELFF
TRBD1	TRBV2	TRBJ2-5	few	TGTGCCAGCAGTTACGGGACAGGGGACCAAGAGACCCAGTACTTC	CASSYGTGDQETQYF
TRBD1	TRBV6-5	TRBJ1-2	-	TGTGCCAGCAGTTCCCTTATTGGGACAGGGAGCTATGGCTACACCTTC	CASSSLIGTGSYGYTF
-	TRBV10-3	TRBJ1-2	many	TGTGCCATCAGTGACCAAATAGCCCGTTATGGCTACACCTTC	CAISDQIARYGYTF
TRBD1	TRBV5-1	TRBJ1-1	few	TGCGCCAGCAGCTCCTGGACAGGACCGAACACTGAAGCTTTCTTT	CASSSWTGPNTEAFF
-	TRBV9	TRBJ1-2	-	TGTGCCAGCAGTCCTCGTGCCCGAGGCGCCCTAACCCCTTATGGCTACACCTTC	CASSPRARGALTPYGYTF
TRBD2	TRBV29-1	TRBJ2-7	-	TGCAGCGTTTTCCTAGCGGGAGGGACCTACGAGCAGTACTTC	CSVFLAGGTYEQYF
-	TRBV11-3	TRBJ1-5	-	TGTGCCAGCAGCTTAGTGGGTGGAGAGACCCAGCATTTT	CASSLVGGETQHF
TRBD1	TRBV7-8	TRBJ1-5	few	TGTGCCAGCAGCCGGGACAGTGCTTATCAGCCCCAGCATTTT	CASSRDSAYQPQHF